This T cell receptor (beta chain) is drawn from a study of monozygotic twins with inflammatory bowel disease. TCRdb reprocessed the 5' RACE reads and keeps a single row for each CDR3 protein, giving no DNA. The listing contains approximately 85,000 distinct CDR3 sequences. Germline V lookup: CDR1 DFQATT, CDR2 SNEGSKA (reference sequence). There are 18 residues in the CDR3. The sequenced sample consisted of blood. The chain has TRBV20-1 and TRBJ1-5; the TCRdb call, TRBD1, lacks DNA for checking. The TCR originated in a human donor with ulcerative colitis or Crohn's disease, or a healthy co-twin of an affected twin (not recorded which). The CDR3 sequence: CSARYITRGASSNQPQHF.